This T cell receptor (beta chain) was sequenced for a study of glioma-infiltrating T cells. Broader study findings: Non-neoplastic patients had below-expected tissue-blood divergence, while all gliomas exceeded expectation.

This clonotype counts as medium-sized. Its target is not known. With 2 bases removed from V and 1 base from J, the gap between germline ends came to 7 bases. This CDR3 spans 14 amino acids. The germline CDR1 and CDR2 sequences are LGHDT and YNNKEL (reference sequence). Amplification of TCR alpha and beta CDR3 regions from RNA used iRepertoire nested multiplex PCR. One-step reverse transcription and amplification started from approximately 100-400 ng of tissue mRNA or PBMC total RNA. TCRdb passed the multiplex PCR reads through MiXCR, listing each CDR3 protein once. Counted here are 5,000 to 7,000 distinct CDR3 sequences, around 44% occurring once; the ten biggest clones make up roughly 22%.

Source material: glioma tissue, nonneoplastic brain tissue, or PBMCs (not recorded which). This receptor was taken from a human donor with low-grade glioma or glioblastoma, undergoing nonglioma brain surgery, or in good health (not recorded which). This chain connects TRBV3-1 to TRBJ2-3; D may be TRBD1 (6 bases). CDR3 in amino acids: CASSQRTGTDTQYF. In nucleotides, the CDR3 is TGTGCCAGCAGCCAACGGACAGGCACAGATACGCAGTATTTT.